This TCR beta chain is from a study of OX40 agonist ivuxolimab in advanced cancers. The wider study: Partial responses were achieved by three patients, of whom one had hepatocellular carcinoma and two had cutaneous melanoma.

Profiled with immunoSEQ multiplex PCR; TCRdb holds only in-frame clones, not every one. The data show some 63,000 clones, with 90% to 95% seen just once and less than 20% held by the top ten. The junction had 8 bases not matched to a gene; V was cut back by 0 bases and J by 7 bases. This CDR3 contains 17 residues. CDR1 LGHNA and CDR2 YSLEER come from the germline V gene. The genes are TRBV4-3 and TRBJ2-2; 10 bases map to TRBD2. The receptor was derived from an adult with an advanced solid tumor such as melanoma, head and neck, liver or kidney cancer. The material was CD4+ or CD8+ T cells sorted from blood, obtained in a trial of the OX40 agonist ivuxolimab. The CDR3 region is CASSQEGSGRMNGELFF. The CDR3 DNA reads TGCGCCAGCAGCCAAGAGGGTAGCGGGAGGATGAACGGGGAGCTGTTTTTT.